This T cell receptor beta chain appears in the sequencing data of a study of blood T cells in healthy people across ages. The germline gives CDR1 LNHDA, CDR2 SQIVND (reference sequence). Deletions cut 4 bases from V and 3 bases from J, with 9 bases between. The CDR3 consists of 13 residues. A J-beta primer mix and a sample-barcoded 5' primer were used in a second PCR of roughly 6 to 11 cycles. MiXCR was run by TCRdb on the 5' RACE reads, yielding one entry per CDR3 protein. The sample contains some 1.4 million distinct CDR3 sequences, around 42% of which appear only once. This sequence originates from a woman younger than 30 in good health. This chain joins TRBV19 and TRBJ1-2, with D uncertain. Specimen: blood. The CDR3: CASSRSGDYGYTF. The CDR3 DNA reads TGTGCCAGTAGTAGGTCCGGCGACTATGGCTACACCTTC. Combining the CDR3 with reference TRBV19 and TRBJ1-2 gives the whole variable domain DGGITQSPKYLFRKEGQNVTLSCEQNLNHDAMYWYRQDPGQGLRLIYYSQIVNDFQKGDIAEGYSVSREKKESFPLTVTSAQKNPTAFYLCASSRSGDYGYTFGSGTRLTVV.